This note documents a single TCR beta chain sequence. TCR beta sequencing covered blood CD8+ and CD4+ T cells. In contrast to the negatively isolated CD8+ and CD4+ T cells, TEMRA cells were FACS-enriched. Reverse transcription of about 0.45 to 1 ug RNA was carried out with random hexamers. Across 54 Vbeta and 13 Jbeta, TCR beta CDR3 was amplified with immunoSEQ multiplex PCR. MiXCR, applied by TCRdb to the immunoSEQ multiplex PCR reads, yields one record per CDR3 protein. This sample has about 300,000 distinct CDR3 sequences, with approximately 85% found just once. Germline assignment: CDR1 DFQATT and CDR2 SNEGSKA (reference sequence). The CDR3 has 13 residues. V was pared by 1 base and J by 6 bases, with 4 bases of the junction left unmatched. This record belongs to a study of CD8 T cells in Susac syndrome.

The sequence was collected from a human donor with multiple sclerosis. The sample comprised CD8+ T cells from PBMCs. The rearrangement joins TRBV20-1 to TRBJ1-2, with TRBD1 matching over 8 bases. The DNA for the CDR3 is TGCAGTGCTAGAGCTAGGACAGGGAATGGCTACACCTTC. Translating gives CSARARTGNGYTF.